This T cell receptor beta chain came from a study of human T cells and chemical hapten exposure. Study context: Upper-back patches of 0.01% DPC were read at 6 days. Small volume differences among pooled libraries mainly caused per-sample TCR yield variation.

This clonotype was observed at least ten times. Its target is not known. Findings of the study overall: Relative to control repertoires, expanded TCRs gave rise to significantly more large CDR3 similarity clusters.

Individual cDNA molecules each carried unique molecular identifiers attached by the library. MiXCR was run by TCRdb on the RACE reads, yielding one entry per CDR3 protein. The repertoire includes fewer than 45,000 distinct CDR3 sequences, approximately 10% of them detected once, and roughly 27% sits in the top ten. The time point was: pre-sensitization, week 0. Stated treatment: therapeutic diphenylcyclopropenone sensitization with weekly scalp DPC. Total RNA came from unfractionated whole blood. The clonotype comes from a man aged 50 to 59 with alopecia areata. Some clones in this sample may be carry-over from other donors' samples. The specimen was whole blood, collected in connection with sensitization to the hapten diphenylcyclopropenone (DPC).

The CDR3 loop reads CASSTSPGGRGLAGSNTGELFF. As DNA, the CDR3 is TGTGCCAGTAGTACCTCACCAGGGGGTCGAGGACTAGCGGGATCAAACACCGGGGAGCTGTTTTTT. The chain uses TRBV19 and TRBJ2-2; 12 bases fit TRBD2. The germline CDR1 and CDR2 sequences are LNHDA and SQIVND (reference sequence). This CDR3 comprises 22 residues. V lost 4 bases and J lost 2; bases outside the gene matches: 20.